These 17 T cell receptor beta chains originate from one sample sequenced in a study of cytomegalovirus exposure and HLA in healthy donors. Some clones are missing from TCRdb's copy, which holds only in-frame ones; the method was immunoSEQ multiplex PCR. Of 150,000 to 200,000 clones detected, more than 65% appear once; the ten largest clones hold roughly 12%. Input material: PBMCs. Receptors originate from a woman in her twenties or thirties in good health and CMV-seropositive.

This rearrangement joins TRBV4-1 to TRBJ1-1, with TRBD1 identical over 10 bases. V was pared by 2 bases and J by 2 bases, with 11 bases of the junction left unmatched. This CDR3 region has 18 residues. CDR1 MGHRA and CDR2 YSYEKL come from the germline V gene. CDR3 sequence: CASSQPLGQGTFNTEAFF. CDR3 DNA sequence: TGCGCCAGCAGCCAACCCCTGGGACAGGGGACGTTTAACACTGAAGCTTTCTTT.

The rearrangement uses TRBV4-1 and TRBJ1-5; D unresolved. With 1 base removed from V and 0 bases from J, the gap between germline ends came to 19 bases. The length of the CDR3 is 19 residues. Germline CDR1 is MGHRA and CDR2 is YSYEKL. This CDR3 is CASSQVGLRADYSNQPQHF. DNA for the CDR3: TGCGCCAGCAGCCAAGTAGGGCTCCGGGCGGACTATAGCAATCAGCCCCAGCATTTT.

This chain joins TRBV27 and TRBJ2-1; D may be TRBD2 (5 bases). The V gene lost 2 bases and the J gene lost 5 bases, with 7 bases spanning the gap. Germline V gives CDR1 MNHEY, CDR2 SMNVEV (reference sequence). This CDR3 has 13 amino acids. CDR3 residues: CASSLLGDNEQFF. In DNA, the CDR3 is TGTGCCAGCAGTTTACTCGGGGACAATGAGCAGTTCTTC.

The J gene is TRBJ2-1, the V gene TRBV25-1, with 9 positions matching TRBD1. This CDR3 region has 15 residues. CDR1 and CDR2 from the germline V gene are MGHDK and SYGVNS. V trimming: 6 bases; J trimming: 3 bases; junction bases outside the gene matches: 6. CDR3 nucleotide sequence: TGTGCCAGCAGCCGGACAGGGGCCTTCTACAATGAGCAGTTCTTC. It specifies CASSRTGAFYNEQFF.

The gene calls are TRBV2 and TRBJ2-3; 9 bases map to TRBD1. The CDR3 is 15 amino acids. Germline V CDR1 and CDR2: SNHLY, FYNNEI. The V gene end was trimmed by 6 bases and the J gene end by 2 bases; junction bases not matched to a gene: 6. The CDR3 sequence: CASSLGQGYTDTQYF. The CDR3 region has the DNA TGTGCCAGCAGCTTGGGACAGGGATACACAGATACGCAGTATTTT.

This clone has just a few counts. The chain is built from TRBV30 and TRBJ1-5; D gene uncertain. CDR3 length: 15 amino acids. From germline, CDR1 is GTSNPN and CDR2 SVGIG (reference sequence). V lost 0 bases to trimming and J lost 0 bases, with 9 bases between them. The CDR3 bases are TGTGCCTGGAGTGTTCGGCAGGTTAGCAATCAGCCCCAGCATTTT. This encodes CAWSVRQVSNQPQHF. Variable domain in full (rest from reference TRBV30 and TRBJ1-5): SQTIHQWPATLVQPVGSPLSLECTVEGTSNPNLYWYRQAAGRGLQLLFYSVGIGQISSEVPQNLSASRPQDRQFILSSKKLLLSDSGFYLCAWSVRQVSNQPQHFGDGTRLSIL.

The chain couples TRBV19 to TRBJ2-2, with TRBD2 identical over 10 bases. Germline V gives CDR1 LNHDA, CDR2 SQIVND (reference sequence). V trimming: 8 bases; J trimming: 5 bases; junction bases outside the gene matches: 8. This CDR3 region has 15 residues. The CDR3 DNA reads as TGTGCCAGTGGCTCAACACTAGCGGGAACCGGGGAGCTGTTTTTT. It encodes CASGSTLAGTGELFF.

The chain links TRBV2 to TRBJ2-7, with TRBD2 as a possible D gene (5 bases). From germline, CDR1 is SNHLY and CDR2 FYNNEI. Trimming pared 1 base from V and 6 bases from J, leaving 10 bases between. The CDR3 length is 13 residues. The CDR3 region is CASSEDRGIEQYF. CDR3 bases: TGTGCCAGCAGTGAAGACCGGGGTATCGAGCAGTACTTC.

The chain joins TRBV15 to TRBJ2-7, with a weak D call TRBD1 (7 bases). Trimming shortened V by 5 bases and J by 1 base, and 12 bases separated the two germline ends. The CDR3 extends over 14 amino acids. Per the germline V gene, CDR1 is LNHNV and CDR2 is YYDKDF (reference sequence). The CDR3, as DNA: TGTGCCACCAGCTGGCGGGACAGATCCTACGAGCAGTACTTC. Protein sequence: CATSWRDRSYEQYF. The full variable domain, completed using reference TRBV15 and TRBJ2-7, is DAMVIQNPRYQVTQFGKPVTLSCSQTLNHNVMYWYQQKSSQAPKLLFHYYDKDFNNEADTPDNFQSRRPNTSFCFLDIRSPGLGDTAMYLCATSWRDRSYEQYFGPGTRLTVT.

The chain employs TRBV9 and TRBJ1-1, with a tentative D call TRBD1 (5 bases). Germline loops: CDR1 SGDLS, CDR2 YYNGEE. Between the trimmed V and J ends, which lost 2 bases and 1 base, there was a span of 9 bases. The CDR3 length is 14 residues. DNA of the CDR3: TGTGCCAGCAGCGTTGATACAGGGAACACTGAAGCTTTCTTT. Its translation is CASSVDTGNTEAFF.

This chain links TRBV2 with TRBJ1-1, with D hard to call. The CDR3 totals 13 residues. In germline, CDR1 is SNHLY, CDR2 FYNNEI. With 4 bases removed from V and 0 bases from J, the gap between germline ends came to 6 bases. CDR3 coding DNA: TGTGCCAGCAGTGCCCAGATGAACACTGAAGCTTTCTTT. Protein: CASSAQMNTEAFF.

The chain employs TRBV18 and TRBJ2-1; TRBD2 matches at 13 bases. Germline V lookup: CDR1 KGHSH, CDR2 LQKENI. The CDR3 contains 16 residues. V shed 5 bases and J 7 bases; nucleotides not matched to a gene: 8. The DNA for the CDR3 is TGTGCCAGCTCAGCGACCGGGACTAGCGGGAATAATGAGCAGTTCTTC. Amino acids: CASSATGTSGNNEQFF.

J is TRBJ2-1 and V is TRBV25-1, with no clear D. CDR3 length: 14 residues. Germline CDR1 is MGHDK and CDR2 is SYGVNS. The germline V and J ends were trimmed by 0 bases and 3 bases, with 6 bases remaining between them. The CDR3 loop reads CASSEYQDYNEQFF. CDR3 nucleotides: TGTGCCAGCAGTGAATACCAGGACTACAATGAGCAGTTCTTC.

In this sample, this clone turned up once. The chain joins TRBV9 to TRBJ2-7; TRBD1 aligns across 9 bases. Germline CDR1 is SGDLS and CDR2 is YYNGEE. This CDR3 has 14 residues. J was trimmed by 4 bases and V by 3 bases; bases with no gene match: 5. DNA of the CDR3: TGTGCCAGCAGCGGCGGACAGGGGCCTTACGAGCAGTACTTC. As protein: CASSGGQGPYEQYF. The whole variable domain, filled in from reference TRBV9 and TRBJ2-7, reads DSGVTQTPKHLITATGQRVTLRCSPRSGDLSVYWYQQSLDQGLQFLIQYYNGEERAKGNILERFSAQQFPDLHSELNLSSLELGDSALYFCASSGGQGPYEQYFGPGTRLTVT.

The chain employs TRBV29-1 and TRBJ2-2; 7 bases align to TRBD2. Germline values: CDR1 SQVTM, CDR2 ANQGSEA. Trimming at V came to 6 bases and at J to 0 bases, leaving 4 bases not matched to a gene. This CDR3 has 14 amino acids. The CDR3 DNA sequence: TGCAGCGTAAAGCGGGAAGCGAACACCGGGGAGCTGTTTTTT. Protein sequence: CSVKREANTGELFF.

At least ten counts were recorded for this clone. The rearrangement joins TRBV6-1 to TRBJ2-1; 12 bases line up with TRBD2. The CDR3 covers 15 residues. Germline V gene lookup returns CDR1 MNHNS and CDR2 SASEGT. The V and J ends lost 5 bases and 6 bases, in that order; junction bases with no gene match: 5. In nucleotides, the CDR3 is TGTGCCAGCAGTTCCCTAGCGGGGGGGGGCAATGAGCAGTTCTTC. It yields the protein CASSSLAGGGNEQFF.

This clone is a singleton in its sample. This chain joins TRBV28 and TRBJ1-4, with a possible D match to TRBD1 (6 bases). The CDR3 totals 18 residues. CDR1 is MDHEN and CDR2 is SYDVKM in the germline V gene. Trimming left V 6 bases short and J 0 bases short, with 20 bases between. CDR3 in amino acids: CASSTGFREIATNEKLFF. In DNA, the CDR3 is TGTGCCAGCAGCACAGGGTTTAGGGAGATCGCAACTAATGAAAAACTGTTTTTT.